The present T cell receptor beta chain was sequenced within a study of blood T cell repertoires in COVID-19. Only in-frame clones appear in the TCRdb table, and some are missing; sequencing was by immunoSEQ multiplex PCR. The repertoire includes approximately 490,000 clones, 75% to 90% of them detected once, and approximately 8% sits in the top ten. What was sequenced was PBMCs or T cells enriched from blood (not recorded which). The clonotype was recovered from a woman aged 60-75 years who had recovered from COVID-19.

The CDR3 coding sequence is TGTGCCAGTAGTTTTAGCGGGGGGGCCGGGGAGACCCAGTACTTC. Residues: CASSFSGGAGETQYF. The rearrangement links TRBV19 to TRBJ2-5; the match to TRBD2 covers 11 bases. The CDR3 loop spans 15 amino acids. The germline V gene encodes CDR1 LNHDA and CDR2 SQIVND (reference sequence). J gave up 5 bases and V 5 bases, and 7 bases lay outside the gene matches.